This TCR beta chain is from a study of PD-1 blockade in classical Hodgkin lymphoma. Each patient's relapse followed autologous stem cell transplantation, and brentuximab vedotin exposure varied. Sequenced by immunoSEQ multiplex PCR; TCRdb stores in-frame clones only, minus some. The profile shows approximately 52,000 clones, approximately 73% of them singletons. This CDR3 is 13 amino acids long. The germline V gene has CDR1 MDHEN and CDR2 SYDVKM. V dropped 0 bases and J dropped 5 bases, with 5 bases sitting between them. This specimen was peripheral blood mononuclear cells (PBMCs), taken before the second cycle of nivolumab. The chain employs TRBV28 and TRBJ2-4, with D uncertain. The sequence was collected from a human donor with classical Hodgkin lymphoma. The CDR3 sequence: CASSLWAENIQYF. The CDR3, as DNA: TGTGCCAGCAGTTTATGGGCAGAAAACATTCAGTACTTC.